This TCR beta chain emerged from a study of CD8+ T cells in alopecia areata. Study summary: A regimen of oral tofacitinib, 5 to 10 mg twice daily, was given to treated patients. Once tofacitinib had been taken for 6 to 18 months, 6 months off drug followed. Study-wide points: More clonal than normal scalp was lesional scalp, particularly alopecia totalis/universalis. Against the mouse data, patients shared TCRs less clearly, possibly for HLA reasons.

This clone was recorded a few times. Its antigen is still unknown. It was cDNA, reverse transcribed from extracted RNA, that served as the sequencing template. Some clones are missing from TCRdb's copy, which holds only in-frame ones; the method was immunoSEQ multiplex PCR. The table shows roughly 150,000 clones, with 40% to 50% occurring only once. Germline CDR1 and CDR2: MGHRA and YSYEKL. The CDR3 totals 16 residues. Trimming removed 3 bases from V and 3 bases from J, with 12 bases in between. The source material was CD4+ T cells sorted from blood. The source of this sequence is a human donor with alopecia areata. The chain uses TRBV4-1 and TRBJ2-6; D call uncertain. The DNA of the CDR3 is TGCGCCAGCAGCCATGACCCTCGACTTGGGGCCAACGTCCTGACTTTC. This sequence encodes CASSHDPRLGANVLTF.